Listed here is a single T cell receptor (beta chain). Its antigen is unidentified. Treatment indicated: oral pan-JAK inhibitor, 5-10 mg twice daily. Sorting of CD4+ and CD8+ T cells was performed on PBMCs. This entry belongs to a study of CD8+ T cells in alopecia areata. The germline V gene has CDR1 MNHNY and CDR2 SVGAGI (reference sequence). V shed 2 bases, J shed 7 bases, and the junction held 5 bases outside the gene matches. This CDR3 region has 15 residues. Findings of the study overall: Lesional scalp displayed greater clonality than normal scalp, most notably in alopecia totalis/universalis.

Following RNA extraction, reverse transcription yielded cDNA that acted as the sequencing template. Generated by immunoSEQ multiplex PCR, the TCRdb table keeps only in-frame clones and is missing some. The sample has roughly 180,000 clones; about 53% are singletons. This rearrangement joins TRBV6-6 to TRBJ2-1; 10 positions match TRBD2. The sample here was CD8+ T cells sorted from blood, taken at week 24, from a patient treated with tofacitinib. The receptor comes from a human donor with alopecia areata. The CDR3 DNA follows: TGTGCCAGCAGTTACCAGCGGGGGGGCGGAAATGAGCAGTTCTTC. This encodes CASSYQRGGGNEQFF.